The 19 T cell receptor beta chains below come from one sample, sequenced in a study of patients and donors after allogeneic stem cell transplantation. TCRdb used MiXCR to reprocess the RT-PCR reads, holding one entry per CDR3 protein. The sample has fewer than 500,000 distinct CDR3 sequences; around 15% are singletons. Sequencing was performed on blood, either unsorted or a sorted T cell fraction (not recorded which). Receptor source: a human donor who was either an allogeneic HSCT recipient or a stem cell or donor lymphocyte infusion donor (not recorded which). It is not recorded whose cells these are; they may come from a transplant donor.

The CDR3 is CSARLERGSKVGSPLHF. Written as DNA, the CDR3 is TGCAGTGCTAGATTGGAGAGAGGGTCCAAGGTTGGTTCACCCCTCCACTTT. The chain is built from TRBV20-1 and TRBJ1-6; no definite D call. V shed 2 bases and J shed 9 bases, with 23 bases lying between them. Germline V CDR1 and CDR2: DFQATT, SNEGSKA (reference sequence). The CDR3 consists of 17 residues.

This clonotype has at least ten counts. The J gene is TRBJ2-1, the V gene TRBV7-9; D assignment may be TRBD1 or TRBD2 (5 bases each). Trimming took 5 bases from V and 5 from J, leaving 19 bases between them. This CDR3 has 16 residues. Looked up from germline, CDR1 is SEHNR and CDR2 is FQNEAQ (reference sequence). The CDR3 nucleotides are TGTGCCAGCAGCCGAGGGACCACGCGAACCAACAATGAGCAGTTCTTC. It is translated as CASSRGTTRTNNEQFF.

The CDR3 sequence is CSARDPRGLYGYTF. In DNA form, the CDR3 reads TGCAGTGCTAGAGACCCTAGGGGGCTGTATGGCTACACCTTC. The V call is TRBV20-1, the J call TRBJ1-2, with 7 bases fitting TRBD1. This CDR3 spans 14 amino acids. The ends lost 0 bases at V and 5 bases at J; junction bases unmatched: 6. The germline V gene has CDR1 DFQATT and CDR2 SNEGSKA (reference sequence).

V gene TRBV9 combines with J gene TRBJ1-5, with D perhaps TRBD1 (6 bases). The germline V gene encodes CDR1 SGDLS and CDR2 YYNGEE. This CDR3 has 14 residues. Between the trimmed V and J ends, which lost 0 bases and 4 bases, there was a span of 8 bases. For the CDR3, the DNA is TGTGCCAGCAGCGTAGAGGGGGAGAATCAGCCCCAGCATTTT. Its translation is CASSVEGENQPQHF. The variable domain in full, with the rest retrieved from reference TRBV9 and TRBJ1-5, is DSGVTQTPKHLITATGQRVTLRCSPRSGDLSVYWYQQSLDQGLQFLIQYYNGEERAKGNILERFSAQQFPDLHSELNLSSLELGDSALYFCASSVEGENQPQHFGDGTRLSIL.

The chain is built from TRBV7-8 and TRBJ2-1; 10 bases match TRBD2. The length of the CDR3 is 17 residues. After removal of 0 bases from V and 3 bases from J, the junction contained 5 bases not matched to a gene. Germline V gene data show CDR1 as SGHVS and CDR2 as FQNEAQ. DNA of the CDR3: TGTGCCAGCAGCTTAGCGCCACTAGCGGGACACTACAATGAGCAGTTCTTC. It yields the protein CASSLAPLAGHYNEQFF.

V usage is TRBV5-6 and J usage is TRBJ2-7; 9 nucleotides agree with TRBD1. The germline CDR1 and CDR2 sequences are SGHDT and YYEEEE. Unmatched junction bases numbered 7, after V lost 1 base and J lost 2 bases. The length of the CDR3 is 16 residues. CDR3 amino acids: CASSLSPGQGPYEQYF. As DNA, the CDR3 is TGTGCCAGCAGCTTGAGCCCGGGACAGGGACCCTACGAGCAGTACTTC.

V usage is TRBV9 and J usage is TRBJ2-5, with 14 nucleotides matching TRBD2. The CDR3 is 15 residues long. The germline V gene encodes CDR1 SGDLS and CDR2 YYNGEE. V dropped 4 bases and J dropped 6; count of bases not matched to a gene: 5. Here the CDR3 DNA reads TGTGCCAGCAGCCCAGGGACTAGCGGGAGTAAGACCCAGTACTTC. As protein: CASSPGTSGSKTQYF.

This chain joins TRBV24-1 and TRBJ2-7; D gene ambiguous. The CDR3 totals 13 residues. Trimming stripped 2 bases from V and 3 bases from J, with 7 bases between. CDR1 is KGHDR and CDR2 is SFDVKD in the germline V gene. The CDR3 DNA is TGTGCCACCAGTGATTCCCAGCACTACGAGCAGTACTTC. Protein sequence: CATSDSQHYEQYF.

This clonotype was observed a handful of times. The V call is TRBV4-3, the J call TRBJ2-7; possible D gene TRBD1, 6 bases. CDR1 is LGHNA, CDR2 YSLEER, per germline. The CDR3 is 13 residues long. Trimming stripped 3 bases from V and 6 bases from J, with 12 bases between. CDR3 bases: TGCGCCAGCAGCCAGGCGCAGGGGTTCGAGCAGTACTTC. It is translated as CASSQAQGFEQYF.

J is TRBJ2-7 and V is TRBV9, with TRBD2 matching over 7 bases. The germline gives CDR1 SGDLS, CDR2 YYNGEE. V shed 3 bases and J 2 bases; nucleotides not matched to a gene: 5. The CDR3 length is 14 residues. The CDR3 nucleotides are TGTGCCAGCAGCGCAGCGCGGGAGCCCTACGAGCAGTACTTC. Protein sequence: CASSAAREPYEQYF. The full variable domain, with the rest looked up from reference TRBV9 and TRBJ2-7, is DSGVTQTPKHLITATGQRVTLRCSPRSGDLSVYWYQQSLDQGLQFLIQYYNGEERAKGNILERFSAQQFPDLHSELNLSSLELGDSALYFCASSAAREPYEQYFGPGTRLTVT.

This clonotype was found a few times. DNA for the CDR3: TGCAGTGCTAGAGGAAAAGGGACAGTCTCCTACGAGCAGTACTTC. Its protein product is CSARGKGTVSYEQYF. This chain connects TRBV20-1 to TRBJ2-7, with 7 positions matching TRBD1. V dropped 1 base and J dropped 0; count of bases not matched to a gene: 6. Germline V gene sequence: CDR1 DFQATT, CDR2 SNEGSKA (reference sequence). The CDR3 totals 15 residues.

The CDR3 region is CASSSEGGPSPLHF. The DNA of the CDR3 is TGTGCCAGCAGCTCAGAAGGGGGACCTTCACCCCTCCACTTT. The chain links TRBV9 to TRBJ1-6; possibly TRBD1 for D (6 bases). Per germline, CDR1 SGDLS and CDR2 YYNGEE. V lost 4 bases and J 9 bases, leaving 14 bases between the germline ends. CDR3 length: 14 residues.

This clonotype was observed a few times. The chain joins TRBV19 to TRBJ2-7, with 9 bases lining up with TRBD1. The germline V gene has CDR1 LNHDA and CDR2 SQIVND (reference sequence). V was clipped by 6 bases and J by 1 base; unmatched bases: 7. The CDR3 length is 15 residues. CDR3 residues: CASSSTGGVSYEQYF. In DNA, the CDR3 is TGTGCCAGTAGCTCGACAGGGGGGGTTTCCTACGAGCAGTACTTC.

CDR3 DNA sequence: TGTGCCAGCAGCCTGGGACTAGCGGGAGTACACTCCTACGAGCAGTACTTC. Its protein is CASSLGLAGVHSYEQYF. The J gene is TRBJ2-7, the V gene TRBV14; 14 bases are a match to TRBD2. This CDR3 has 17 residues. Germline assignment: CDR1 SGHDN and CDR2 FVKESK. The trim removed 4 bases at V and 0 bases at J, leaving 5 bases unmatched.

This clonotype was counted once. The CDR3 DNA sequence: TGTGCCAGCGGCGCGGACCGGGAGCAGTTCTTC. Residues: CASGADREQFF. The V call is TRBV27, the J call TRBJ2-1; D remains unclear. CDR3 length: 11 amino acids. Germline V gene sequence: CDR1 MNHEY, CDR2 SMNVEV (reference sequence). V was pared by 8 bases and J by 10 bases, with 12 bases between.

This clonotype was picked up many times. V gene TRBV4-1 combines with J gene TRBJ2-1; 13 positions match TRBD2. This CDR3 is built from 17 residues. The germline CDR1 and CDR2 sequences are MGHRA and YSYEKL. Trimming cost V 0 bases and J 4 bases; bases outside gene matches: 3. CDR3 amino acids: CASSQEVGLAGYNEQFF. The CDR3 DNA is TGCGCCAGCAGCCAAGAGGTGGGACTAGCGGGATACAATGAGCAGTTCTTC.

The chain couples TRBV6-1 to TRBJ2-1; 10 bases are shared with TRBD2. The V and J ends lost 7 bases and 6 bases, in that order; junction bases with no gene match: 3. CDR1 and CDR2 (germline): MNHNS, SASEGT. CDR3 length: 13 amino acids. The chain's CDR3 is CASKAGGANEQFF. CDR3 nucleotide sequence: TGTGCCAGCAAAGCGGGGGGGGCCAATGAGCAGTTCTTC.

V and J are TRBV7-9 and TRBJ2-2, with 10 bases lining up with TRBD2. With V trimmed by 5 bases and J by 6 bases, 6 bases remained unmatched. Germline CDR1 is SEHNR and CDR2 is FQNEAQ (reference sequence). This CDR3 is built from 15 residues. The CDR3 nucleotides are TGTGCCAGCAGCACCAGCGGGAGGGCCTCCGGGGAGCTGTTTTTT. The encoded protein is CASSTSGRASGELFF.

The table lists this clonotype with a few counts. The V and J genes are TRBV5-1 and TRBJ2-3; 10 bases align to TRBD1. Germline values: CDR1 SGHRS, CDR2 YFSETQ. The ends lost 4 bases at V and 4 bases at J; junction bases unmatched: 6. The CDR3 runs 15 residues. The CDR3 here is CASSPGTGVADTQYF. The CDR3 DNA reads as TGCGCCAGCAGCCCGGGGACAGGGGTGGCAGATACGCAGTATTTT.